A selection of T cell receptor beta chains follows, all from one sample in a study of blood T cells in healthy people across ages. MiXCR, applied by TCRdb to the 5' RACE reads, yields one record per CDR3 protein. The data contain 650,000 to 1,000,000 distinct CDR3 sequences, about half of them singletons. The sample comprised blood. These receptors all come from a man at least 80 years old in good health. The CDR3 runs from the conserved cysteine through the conserved F or W. The D gene is left open where the match is weak. A clone size is listed for some rows: how often the clone was seen (once, few, many), or a class if it is expanded.

J gene,D gene,V gene,clone size,CDR3 protein,CDR3 DNA
TRBJ1-1,.,TRBV4-3,.,CASTQSGTTEAFF,TGCGCCAGCACCCAATCAGGGACCACTGAAGCTTTCTTT
TRBJ2-6,.,TRBV28,.,CASNPTNSGANVLTF,TGTGCCAGCAACCCCACGAATTCTGGGGCCAACGTCCTGACTTTC
TRBJ2-7,.,TRBV29-1,few,CSIQTGTYEQYF,TGCAGCATCCAGACTGGAACCTACGAGCAGTACTTC
TRBJ1-5,.,TRBV4-2,once,CASSQDPGGARNQPQHF,TGTGCCAGCAGCCAAGATCCTGGGGGGGCGCGAAATCAGCCCCAGCATTTT
TRBJ2-2,.,TRBV20-1,few,CSARPPRGPTGELFF,TGCAGTGCTAGACCTCCAAGGGGACCAACCGGGGAGCTGTTTTTT
TRBJ2-7,.,TRBV7-2,.,CASSKNRGVPYEQYF,TGTGCCAGCAGCAAAAATAGGGGTGTCCCCTACGAGCAGTACTTC
TRBJ2-5,TRBD2,TRBV29-1,few,CSVDPGLAVQETQYF,TGCAGCGTTGACCCGGGACTAGCGGTTCAAGAGACCCAGTACTTC
TRBJ2-7,TRBD2,TRBV29-1,.,CSVTSGLYEQYF,TGCAGCGTGACTAGCGGTCTCTACGAGCAGTACTTC
TRBJ2-1,TRBD2,TRBV18,.,CASSPPSGSKSEQFF,TGTGCCAGCTCACCACCTAGCGGGAGTAAGAGTGAGCAGTTCTTC
TRBJ2-7,.,TRBV3-1,.,CASSQDRVHEQYF,TGTGCCAGCAGCCAAGATAGGGTCCACGAGCAGTACTTC
TRBJ2-7,.,TRBV12-3/TRBV12-4,many,CASTPRLGWNRPEQYF,TGTGCCAGCACCCCCCGATTGGGTTGGAATAGGCCCGAGCAGTACTTC
TRBJ1-4,TRBD1,TRBV29-1,few,CSVDEQGANEKLFF,TGCAGCGTTGATGAACAGGGGGCTAATGAAAAACTGTTTTTT
TRBJ2-2,.,TRBV24-1,.,CATWAPNTGELFF,TGTGCCACCTGGGCCCCCAACACCGGGGAGCTGTTTTTT
TRBJ2-1,.,TRBV29-1,many,CSVEGGAGPDNEQFF,TGCAGCGTTGAGGGGGGGGCGGGACCCGACAATGAGCAGTTCTTC
TRBJ1-1,TRBD1,TRBV5-1,.,CASSLGGSTYNTEAFF,TGCGCCAGCAGCTTAGGGGGCTCTACTTATAACACTGAAGCTTTCTTT
TRBJ2-1,TRBD2,TRBV20-1,.,CSGGGPNYNEQFF,TGCAGTGGGGGGGGTCCAAACTACAATGAGCAGTTCTTC
TRBJ2-1,TRBD2,TRBV20-1,few,CSAPGTSGTVWEQFF,TGCAGTGCACCCGGGACTAGCGGGACTGTCTGGGAGCAGTTCTTC
TRBJ2-3,.,TRBV4-3,.,CASSLRAYPTDTQYF,TGCGCCAGCAGCTTGCGGGCCTACCCCACAGATACGCAGTATTTT
TRBJ2-7,.,TRBV10-3,.,CAISESKNYEQYF,TGTGCCATCAGTGAGTCCAAAAACTACGAGCAGTACTTC
TRBJ2-3,TRBD2,TRBV12-3/TRBV12-4,.,CASRDRTSGGDTQYF,TGTGCCAGCAGGGACCGGACTAGCGGGGGAGATACGCAGTATTTT
TRBJ1-2,.,TRBV20-1,.,CSARERIGGMDGYTF,TGCAGTGCTAGAGAGAGAATTGGGGGAATGGATGGCTACACCTTC
TRBJ2-7,.,TRBV12-3/TRBV12-4,.,CASSWGELVLGEQYF,TGTGCCAGCAGTTGGGGGGAGTTGGTGCTGGGCGAGCAGTACTTC
TRBJ2-1,TRBD1,TRBV7-2,.,CASSLNGQGWNEQFF,TGTGCCAGCAGCTTAAACGGACAGGGGTGGAATGAGCAGTTCTTC
TRBJ1-4,.,TRBV7-9,.,CASSLRTLDEKLFF,TGTGCCAGCAGCCTTAGGACATTGGACGAAAAACTGTTTTTT
TRBJ2-3,.,TRBV12-3/TRBV12-4,.,CASSFSRLGTDTQYF,TGTGCCAGCAGTTTTTCTCGACTTGGAACAGATACGCAGTATTTT
TRBJ2-2,.,TRBV10-3,.,CAIGPLGQGSGELFF,TGTGCCATCGGTCCTCTCGGGCAAGGCTCCGGGGAGCTGTTTTTT
TRBJ2-7,TRBD2,TRBV7-2,many,CASSEQGLADYEQYF,TGTGCCAGCAGCGAGCAAGGACTAGCGGACTACGAGCAGTACTTC
TRBJ2-3,TRBD2,TRBV7-3,.,CASSLFPSGSTDTQYF,TGTGCCAGCAGCTTATTTCCTAGCGGGAGCACAGATACGCAGTATTTT
TRBJ2-6,.,TRBV20-1,.,CSAREWNSGANVLTF,TGCAGTGCTAGAGAGTGGAACTCTGGGGCCAACGTCCTGACTTTC
TRBJ2-5,TRBD2,TRBV5-1,.,CASSRTSGTETQYF,TGCGCCAGCAGCCGGACTAGCGGGACGGAGACCCAGTACTTC
TRBJ2-5,TRBD1,TRBV7-9,.,CASSIPRPGTGGETQYF,TGTGCCAGCAGCATCCCACGACCCGGGACAGGGGGAGAGACCCAGTACTTC
TRBJ2-1,.,TRBV20-1,once,CSAFRLERQPNEQFF,TGCAGTGCTTTTCGACTAGAACGGCAGCCCAATGAGCAGTTCTTC
TRBJ2-7,TRBD2,TRBV30,.,CAWSARGLADSYEQYF,TGTGCCTGGAGTGCAAGGGGCCTAGCGGACTCCTACGAGCAGTACTTC
TRBJ2-3,.,TRBV20-1,.,CSSLGGFVADTQYF,TGCAGTTCCTTAGGAGGGTTCGTAGCAGATACGCAGTATTTT
TRBJ2-3,TRBD2,TRBV10-2,many,CASRGTFPRERDSTDTQYF,TGCGCCAGCAGGGGGACGTTTCCCCGTGAGCGGGACTCGACAGATACGCAGTATTTT
TRBJ2-1,.,TRBV12-3/TRBV12-4,.,CASSFGGPYNEQFF,TGTGCCAGCAGTTTCGGCGGGCCGTACAATGAGCAGTTCTTC
TRBJ2-5,.,TRBV2,.,CASSEMGAAQETQYF,TGTGCCAGCAGTGAAATGGGGGCAGCCCAAGAGACCCAGTACTTC
TRBJ2-3,.,TRBV13,.,CAGSSRLPTQYF,TGTGCCGGCAGCTCCCGACTACCTACGCAGTATTTT
TRBJ2-5,.,TRBV28,.,CASSSGGVETQYF,TGTGCCAGCAGTTCTGGAGGGGTAGAGACCCAGTACTTC
TRBJ2-3,.,TRBV20-1,.,CSAREYYDFQDTQYF,TGCAGTGCTAGAGAGTACTACGACTTCCAGGATACGCAGTATTTT
TRBJ2-3,TRBD2,TRBV20-1,few,CSAREGTSPDTQYF,TGCAGTGCTAGAGAGGGGACTAGTCCAGATACGCAGTATTTT
TRBJ1-2,.,TRBV6-6,few,CASSLDPPGGNYGYTF,TGTGCCAGCAGCCTCGATCCCCCGGGGGGTAACTATGGCTACACCTTC
TRBJ2-3,.,TRBV12-3/TRBV12-4,.,CASSPLRQTDTQYF,TGTGCCAGCAGTCCACTACGACAAACAGATACGCAGTATTTT
TRBJ2-3,.,TRBV10-3,.,CAITKGDGSTDTQYF,TGTGCCATCACCAAGGGGGACGGGAGCACAGATACGCAGTATTTT
TRBJ2-1,TRBD2,TRBV7-2,few,CASSPSGSPYNEQFF,TGTGCCAGCAGCCCAAGCGGGAGCCCGTACAATGAGCAGTTCTTC
TRBJ1-4,.,TRBV20-1,.,CSALRPGDEKLFF,TGCAGTGCCCTAAGGCCAGGGGATGAAAAACTGTTTTTT
TRBJ2-7,TRBD2,TRBV28,.,CASSTPGLASEQYF,TGTGCCAGCAGTACACCGGGACTAGCAAGCGAGCAGTACTTC
TRBJ1-1,.,TRBV4-2,few,CASSTQPGIGTEAFF,TGTGCCAGCAGTACTCAACCAGGGATCGGCACTGAAGCTTTCTTT
TRBJ2-1,.,TRBV6-2/TRBV6-3,few,CASSPNPSASYNEQFF,TGTGCCAGCAGCCCGAACCCTAGCGCCTCCTACAATGAGCAGTTCTTC
TRBJ2-7,.,TRBV11-3,.,CASRRGSEQYF,TGTGCCAGCAGACGAGGTAGCGAGCAGTACTTC